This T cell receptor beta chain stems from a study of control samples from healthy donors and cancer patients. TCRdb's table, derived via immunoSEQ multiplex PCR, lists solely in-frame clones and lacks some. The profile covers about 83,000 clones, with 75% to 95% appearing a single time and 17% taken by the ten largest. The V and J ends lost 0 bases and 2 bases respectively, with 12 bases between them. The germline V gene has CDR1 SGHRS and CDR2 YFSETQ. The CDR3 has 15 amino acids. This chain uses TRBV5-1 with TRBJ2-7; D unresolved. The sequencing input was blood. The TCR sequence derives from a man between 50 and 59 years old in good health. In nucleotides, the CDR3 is TGCGCCAGCAGCTTGGCCTCAGTCAGTGCCTACGAGCAGTACTTC. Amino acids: CASSLASVSAYEQYF.